Sequencing of this T cell receptor beta chain was carried out in a study of T cell repertoires in cytomegalovirus infection. Study background: CMV infection together with matching HLA type was indicated by public TCR beta signatures. Study observations and caveats: Dominant in the ex vivo response were TCR beta clonotypes restricted by HLA-C and specific for CMV. Of the TCR beta families, the public ones yielded a cumulative frequency that identified carriers of CMV plus the relevant HLA.

TCRdb processed the reads anew with MiXCR; each CDR3 protein has one entry. The table shows approximately 100,000 distinct CDR3 sequences, with under 25% occurring only once. The CDR3 runs to 15 residues. The junction had 6 bases not matched to a gene; V was cut back by 4 bases and J by 0 bases. Germline loops: CDR1 SQVTM, CDR2 ANQGSEA. This clonotype showed up just a few times. What it recognizes is unknown. Sequenced input: CD8+ T cells from PBMCs. The clonotype was recovered from a human donor in good health (CMV status not recorded). Some clones in this sample may be carry-over from other donors' samples. The rearrangement links TRBV29-1 to TRBJ2-7, with 10 nucleotides matching TRBD1. CDR3 loop: CSVGGGTGDSYEQYF. CDR3 nucleotide sequence: TGCAGCGTTGGCGGTGGGACAGGGGACTCCTACGAGCAGTACTTC.